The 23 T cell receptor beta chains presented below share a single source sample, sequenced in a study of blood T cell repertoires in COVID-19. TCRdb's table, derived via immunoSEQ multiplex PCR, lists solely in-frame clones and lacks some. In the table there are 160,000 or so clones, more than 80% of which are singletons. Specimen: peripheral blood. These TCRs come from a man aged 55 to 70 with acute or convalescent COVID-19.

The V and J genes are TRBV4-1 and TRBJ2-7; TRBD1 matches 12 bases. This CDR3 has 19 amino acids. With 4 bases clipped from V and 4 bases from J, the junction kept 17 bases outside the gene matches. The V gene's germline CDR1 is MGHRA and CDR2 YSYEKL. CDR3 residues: CASSRGTGGSRGLEYEQYF. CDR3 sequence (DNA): TGCGCCAGCAGCCGGGGGACAGGGGGCTCCCGGGGGTTGGAGTACGAGCAGTACTTC.

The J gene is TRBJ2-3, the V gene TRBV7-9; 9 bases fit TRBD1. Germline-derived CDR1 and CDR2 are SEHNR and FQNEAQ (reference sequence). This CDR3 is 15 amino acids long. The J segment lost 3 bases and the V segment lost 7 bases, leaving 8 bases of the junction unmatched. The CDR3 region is CASTVGQGGTDTQYF. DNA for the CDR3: TGTGCCAGCACTGTGGGACAGGGTGGTACAGATACGCAGTATTTT.

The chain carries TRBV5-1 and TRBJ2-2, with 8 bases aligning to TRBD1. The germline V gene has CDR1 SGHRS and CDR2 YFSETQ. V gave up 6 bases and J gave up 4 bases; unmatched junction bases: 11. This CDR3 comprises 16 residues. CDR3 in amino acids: CASNRGQGRGTGELFF. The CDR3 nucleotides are TGCGCCAGCAACAGAGGACAGGGAAGAGGCACCGGGGAGCTGTTTTTT.

The CDR3 loop is CASSNRDRKPYGYTF. The CDR3 region has the DNA TGTGCCAGCAGTAACCGGGACAGGAAGCCCTATGGCTACACCTTC. The V call is TRBV6-5, the J call TRBJ1-2; 8 nucleotides agree with TRBD1. Germline CDR1 is MNHEY and CDR2 is SVGAGI. The CDR3 totals 15 residues. Losses at the gene ends were 5 bases for V and 4 bases for J; bases not matched to a gene: 9.

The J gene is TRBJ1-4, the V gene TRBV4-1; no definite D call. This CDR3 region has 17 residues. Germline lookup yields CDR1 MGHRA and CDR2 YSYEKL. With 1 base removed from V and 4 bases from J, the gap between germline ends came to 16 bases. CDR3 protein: CASSQGRSDRFNEKLFF. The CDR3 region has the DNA TGCGCCAGCAGCCAAGGCCGGAGCGACCGTTTTAATGAAAAACTGTTTTTT.

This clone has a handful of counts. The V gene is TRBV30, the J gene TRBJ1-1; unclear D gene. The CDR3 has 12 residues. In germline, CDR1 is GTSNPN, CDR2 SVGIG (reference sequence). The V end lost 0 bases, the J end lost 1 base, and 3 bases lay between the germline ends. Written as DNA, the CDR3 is TGTGCCTGGAGTGTCCGGAACACTGAAGCTTTCTTT. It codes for CAWSVRNTEAFF.

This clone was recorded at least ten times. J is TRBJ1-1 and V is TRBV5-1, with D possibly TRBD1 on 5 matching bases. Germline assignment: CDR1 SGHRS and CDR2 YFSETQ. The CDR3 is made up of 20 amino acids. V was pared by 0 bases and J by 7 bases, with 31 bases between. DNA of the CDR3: TGCGCCAGCAGCTTGGCTAGTCCCCGGACATTCCGGTCCGCGGACATTGAAGCTTTCTTT. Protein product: CASSLASPRTFRSADIEAFF.

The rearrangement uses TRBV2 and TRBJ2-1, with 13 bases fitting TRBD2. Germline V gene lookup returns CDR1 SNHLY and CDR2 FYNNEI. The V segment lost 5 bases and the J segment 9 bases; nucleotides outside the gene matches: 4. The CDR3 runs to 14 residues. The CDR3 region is CASSLGLAGSEQFF. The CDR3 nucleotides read TGTGCCAGCAGTCTGGGACTAGCGGGGAGTGAGCAGTTCTTC.

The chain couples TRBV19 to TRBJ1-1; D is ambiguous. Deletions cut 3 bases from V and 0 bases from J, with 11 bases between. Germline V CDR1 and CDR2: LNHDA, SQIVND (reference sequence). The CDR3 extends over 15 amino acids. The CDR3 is CASSITRSMNTEAFF. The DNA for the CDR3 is TGTGCCAGTAGTATCACTCGCTCGATGAACACTGAAGCTTTCTTT.

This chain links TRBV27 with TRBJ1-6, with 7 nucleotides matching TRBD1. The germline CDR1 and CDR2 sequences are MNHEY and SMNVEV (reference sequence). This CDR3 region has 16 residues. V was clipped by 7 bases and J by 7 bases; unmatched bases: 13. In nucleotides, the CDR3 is TGTGCCAGCACCGCCTATCCCGGGACAGCAAATTCACCCCTCCACTTT. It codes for CASTAYPGTANSPLHF.

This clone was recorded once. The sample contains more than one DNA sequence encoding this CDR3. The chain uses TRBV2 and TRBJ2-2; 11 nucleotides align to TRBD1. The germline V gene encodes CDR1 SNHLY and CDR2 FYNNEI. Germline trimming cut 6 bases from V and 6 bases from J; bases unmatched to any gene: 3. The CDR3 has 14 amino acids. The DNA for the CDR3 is TGTGCCAGCAGCGGACAGGGGGCTGCCGGGGAGCTGTTTTTT. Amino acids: CASSGQGAAGELFF. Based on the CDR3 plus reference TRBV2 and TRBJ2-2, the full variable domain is EPEVTQTPSHQVTQMGQEVILRCVPISNHLYFYWYRQILGQKVEFLVSFYNNEISEKSEIFDDQFSVERPDGSNFTLKIRSTKLEDSAMYFCASSGQGAAGELFFGEGSRLTVL.

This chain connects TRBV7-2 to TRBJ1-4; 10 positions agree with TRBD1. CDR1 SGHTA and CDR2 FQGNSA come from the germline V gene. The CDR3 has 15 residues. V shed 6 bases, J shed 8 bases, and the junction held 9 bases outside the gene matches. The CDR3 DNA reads TGTGCCAGCAGTCCAGGGACAGGGGAGGGAGAAAAACTGTTTTTT. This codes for CASSPGTGEGEKLFF.

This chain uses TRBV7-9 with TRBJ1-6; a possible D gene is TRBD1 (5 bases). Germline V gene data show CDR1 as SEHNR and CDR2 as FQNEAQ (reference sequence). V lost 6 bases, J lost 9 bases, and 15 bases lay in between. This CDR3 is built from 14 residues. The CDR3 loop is CASRSGSAASPLHF. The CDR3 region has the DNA TGTGCCAGCAGGTCAGGGTCCGCGGCTTCACCCCTCCACTTT.

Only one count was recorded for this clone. The CDR3 region is CASSTGTGAYEQYF. CDR3 sequence (DNA): TGTGCCAGCAGTACCGGGACAGGGGCGTACGAGCAGTACTTC. The chain is built from TRBV27 and TRBJ2-7, with 10 bases lining up with TRBD1. The trim removed 5 bases at V and 4 bases at J, leaving 5 bases unmatched. This CDR3 is 14 amino acids long. Germline CDR1 is MNHEY and CDR2 is SMNVEV (reference sequence).

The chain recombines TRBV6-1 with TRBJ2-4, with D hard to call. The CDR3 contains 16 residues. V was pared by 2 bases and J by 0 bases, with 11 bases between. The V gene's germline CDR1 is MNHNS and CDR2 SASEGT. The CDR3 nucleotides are TGTGCCAGCAGTGAATCGTTTATACAAGCCAAAAACATTCAGTACTTC. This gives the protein CASSESFIQAKNIQYF.

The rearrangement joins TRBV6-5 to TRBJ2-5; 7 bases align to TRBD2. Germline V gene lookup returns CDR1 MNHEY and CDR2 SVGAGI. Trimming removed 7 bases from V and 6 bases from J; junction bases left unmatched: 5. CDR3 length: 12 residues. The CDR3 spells CASTGGSKTQYF. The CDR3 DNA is TGTGCCAGCACCGGGGGGTCGAAGACCCAGTACTTC.

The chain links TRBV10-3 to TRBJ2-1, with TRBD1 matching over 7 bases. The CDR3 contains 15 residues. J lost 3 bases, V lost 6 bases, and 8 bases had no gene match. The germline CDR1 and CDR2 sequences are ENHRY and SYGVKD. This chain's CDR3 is CAIRTIDRDYNEQFF. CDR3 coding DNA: TGTGCCATCAGGACCATTGACAGGGACTACAATGAGCAGTTCTTC.

The CDR3 region has the DNA TGCGCCAGCAGCTTGGGTGACTCTCGGACAAATGAGCAGTTCTTC. As protein: CASSLGDSRTNEQFF. The chain combines TRBV5-1 with TRBJ2-1; D is perhaps TRBD1 (5 bases). Germline lookup yields CDR1 SGHRS and CDR2 YFSETQ. The CDR3 runs to 15 residues. Trimming shortened V by 0 bases and J by 7 bases, and 14 bases separated the two germline ends.

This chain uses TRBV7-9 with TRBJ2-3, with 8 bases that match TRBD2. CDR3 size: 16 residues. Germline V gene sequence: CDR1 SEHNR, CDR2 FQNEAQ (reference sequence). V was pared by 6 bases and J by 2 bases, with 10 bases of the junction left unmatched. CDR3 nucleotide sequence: TGTGCCAGCAGGGCGGGGGGAGTCAGTAACACAGATACGCAGTATTTT. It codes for CASRAGGVSNTDTQYF.

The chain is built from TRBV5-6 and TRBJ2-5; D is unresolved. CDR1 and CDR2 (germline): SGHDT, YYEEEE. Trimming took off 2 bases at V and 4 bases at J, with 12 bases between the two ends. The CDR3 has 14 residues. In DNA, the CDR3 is TGTGCCAGCAGCTTATATGAGGTACCAGAGACCCAGTACTTC. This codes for CASSLYEVPETQYF.

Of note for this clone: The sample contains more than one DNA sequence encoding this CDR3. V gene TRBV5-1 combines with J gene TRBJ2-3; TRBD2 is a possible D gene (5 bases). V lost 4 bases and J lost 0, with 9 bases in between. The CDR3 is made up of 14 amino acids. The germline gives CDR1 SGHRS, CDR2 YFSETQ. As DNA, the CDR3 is TGCGCCAGCAGCCTGAGGACTAGCACAGATACGCAGTATTTT. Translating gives CASSLRTSTDTQYF. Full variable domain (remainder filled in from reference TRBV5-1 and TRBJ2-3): KAGVTQTPRYLIKTRGQQVTLSCSPISGHRSVSWYQQTPGQGLQFLFEYFSETQRNKGNFPGRFSGRQFSNSRSEMNVSTLELGDSALYLCASSLRTSTDTQYFGPGTRLTVL.

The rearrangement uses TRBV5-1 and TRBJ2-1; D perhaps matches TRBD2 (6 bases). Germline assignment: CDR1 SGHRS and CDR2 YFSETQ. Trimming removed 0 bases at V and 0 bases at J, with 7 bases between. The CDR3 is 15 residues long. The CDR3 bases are TGCGCCAGCAGCTTGGACGGGAGCTCCTACAATGAGCAGTTCTTC. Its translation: CASSLDGSSYNEQFF.

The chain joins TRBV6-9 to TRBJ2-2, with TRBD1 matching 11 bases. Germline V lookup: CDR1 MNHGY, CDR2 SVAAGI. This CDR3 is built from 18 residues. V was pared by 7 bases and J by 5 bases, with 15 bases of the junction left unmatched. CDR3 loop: CASTENRDRGARTGELFF. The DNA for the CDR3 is TGTGCCAGCACCGAAAACCGGGACAGGGGGGCCAGAACCGGGGAGCTGTTTTTT.